These 27 T cell receptor beta chains were sequenced from one sample in a study of T cells in Graves' hyperthyroidism and ophthalmopathy. From RNA transcripts, TCR beta CDR3 regions were amplified. During a first-round RT-PCR of the TCR CDR3, the HTBI primer set was used. TCRdb processed the multiplex PCR reads anew with MiXCR; each CDR3 protein has one entry. Seen here are 150,000 to 200,000 distinct CDR3 sequences, 15% to 20% observed once, and the top ten hold 25% to 30%. Sequenced: blood. These receptor sequences come from a woman aged 50 to 60 with Graves' hyperthyroidism.

This clonotype was seen many times. The chain combines TRBV7-8 with TRBJ1-2; TRBD1 is a possible D gene (5 bases). Trimming removed 5 bases at V and 4 bases at J, with 14 bases between. This CDR3 is 14 amino acids long. Germline values: CDR1 SGHVS, CDR2 FQNEAQ. The CDR3 DNA reads as TGTGCCAGCAGCAACAGAGGGGATTTCTATGGCTACACCTTC. Amino acid sequence: CASSNRGDFYGYTF.

This clonotype was counted between two and nine times. The chain joins TRBV2 to TRBJ1-6, with D possibly being TRBD1 (6 bases). This CDR3 spans 14 amino acids. Germline V lookup: CDR1 SNHLY, CDR2 FYNNEI. With 9 bases removed from V and 5 bases from J, the gap between germline ends came to 14 bases. CDR3 sequence (DNA): TGTGCCAGTTTAGGACAGTTGGATAATTCACCCCTCCACTTT. As protein: CASLGQLDNSPLHF.

There are many counts of this clonotype. J is TRBJ2-3 and V is TRBV5-6; perhaps TRBD2 as D (6 bases). This CDR3 is built from 16 residues. Trimming left V 4 bases short and J 3 bases short, with 18 bases between. Looked up from germline, CDR1 is SGHDT and CDR2 is YYEEEE. CDR3 in amino acids: CASSRSRGMVTDTQYF. DNA for the CDR3: TGTGCCAGCAGCCGAAGTCGGGGGATGGTAACAGATACGCAGTATTTT. Combining the CDR3 with reference TRBV5-6 and TRBJ2-3 gives the whole variable domain DAGVTQSPTHLIKTRGQQVTLRCSPKSGHDTVSWYQQALGQGPQFIFQYYEEEERQRGNFPDRFSGHQFPNYSSELNVNALLLGDSALYLCASSRSRGMVTDTQYFGPGTRLTVL.

This clonotype was counted at least ten times. This chain links TRBV4-1 with TRBJ2-7; 8 bases map to TRBD1. There are 15 residues in the CDR3. Unmatched junction bases numbered 6, after V lost 2 bases and J lost 3 bases. Looked up from germline, CDR1 is MGHRA and CDR2 is YSYEKL. In DNA, the CDR3 is TGCGCCAGCAGCCAACCTAGGGACAGGAGCTACGAGCAGTACTTC. Its translation: CASSQPRDRSYEQYF.

The J gene is TRBJ2-7, the V gene TRBV12-3 or TRBV12-4; 7 bases fit TRBD1. The CDR3 extends over 14 amino acids. V lost 6 bases to trimming and J lost 7 bases; unmatched junction nucleotides: 12. DNA of the CDR3: TGTGCCAGCAGCAAAAGCGACAGGGTAGGAGAGCAGTACTTC. This gives the protein CASSKSDRVGEQYF.

For this clonotype: A read error is possible here, since a much larger clone lies one base away. The chain couples TRBV27 to TRBJ1-5; D uncertain. This CDR3 contains 13 residues. Germline V CDR1 and CDR2: MNHEY, SMNVEV (reference sequence). The DNA of the CDR3 is TGTGCCGGCAGTTTTGCGGGGAATCAGCCCCAGCATTTT. Residues: CAGSFAGNQPQHF.

This clonotype has only a few counts. This rearrangement joins TRBV19 to TRBJ2-2; 7 nucleotides align to TRBD2. The V and J ends lost 9 bases and 7 bases, in that order; junction bases with no gene match: 26. Germline CDR1 LNHDA, CDR2 SQIVND (reference sequence). The CDR3 runs to 19 residues. The CDR3 nucleotides read TGTGCCAGCATACTTACAACACTACGACTAGCCCATGATCACGGGGAGCTGTTTTTT. Its translation: CASILTTLRLAHDHGELFF.

This clonotype was found many times. The J gene is TRBJ2-5, the V gene TRBV6-5; 7 bases line up with TRBD2. V trimming: 0 bases; J trimming: 5 bases; junction bases outside the gene matches: 6. CDR1 is MNHEY, CDR2 SVGAGI, per germline. CDR3 length equals 15 residues. The CDR3 region is CASSYSGGEVETQYF. CDR3 nucleotides: TGTGCCAGCAGTTACTCGGGAGGGGAGGTGGAGACCCAGTACTTC.

This clonotype has at least ten counts. The J gene is TRBJ1-5, the V gene TRBV6-2 or TRBV6-3; TRBD1 matches at 7 bases. Germline CDR1 MNHEY, CDR2 SVGEGT. V lost 5 bases to trimming and J lost 7 bases; unmatched junction nucleotides: 8. The CDR3 sequence is 14 residues long. As DNA, the CDR3 is TGTGCCAGCAGTAGTCTACAGGGGATCCAGCCCCAGCATTTT. Amino acids: CASSSLQGIQPQHF.

This clonotype was seen more than once but under ten times. The rearrangement links TRBV7-3 to TRBJ2-3; no clear D gene. Germline V gene lookup returns CDR1 SGHTA and CDR2 FQGTGA. The CDR3 has 14 amino acids. Trimming cost V 3 bases and J 6 bases, with 13 bases left between them. Here the CDR3 DNA reads TGTGCCAGCAGCTTCTCAAACCCGCCCGATACGCAGTATTTT. This gives the protein CASSFSNPPDTQYF.

This clonotype came up many times. The CDR3 is CASSLLRPANYGYTF. As DNA, the CDR3 is TGCGCCAGCAGCTTGTTAAGACCGGCAAACTATGGCTACACCTTC. The genes are TRBV5-1 and TRBJ1-2; no reliable D call. Germline assignment: CDR1 SGHRS and CDR2 YFSETQ. This CDR3 has 15 residues. Trimming removed 1 base at V and 2 bases at J, with 12 bases between.

This clonotype was observed many times. The V and J genes are TRBV6-1 and TRBJ2-1, with D perhaps matching TRBD1 (7 bases). V shed 5 bases and J shed 8 bases, with 16 bases lying between them. Germline V gene data show CDR1 as MNHNS and CDR2 as SASEGT. This CDR3 spans 14 amino acids. DNA for the CDR3: TGTGCCAGCAGTAGGACAGGCGGGGAGGATGAGCAGTTCTTC. Translated: CASSRTGGEDEQFF.

The CDR3 sequence: CASSFKGGYNEQFF. CDR3 in DNA: TGTGCCAGCAGTTTTAAGGGGGGCTACAATGAGCAGTTCTTC. The chain is built from TRBV12-3 or TRBV12-4 and TRBJ2-1; the D call may be TRBD1 or TRBD2 (6 bases each). V lost 3 bases, J lost 3 bases, and 9 bases lay in between. The CDR3 is made up of 14 amino acids.

The genes are TRBV11-2 and TRBJ2-5; 8 bases are a match to TRBD1. The V gene end was trimmed by 2 bases and the J gene end by 2 bases; junction bases not matched to a gene: 13. Looked up from germline, CDR1 is SGHAT and CDR2 is FQNNGV. This CDR3 has 18 residues. As DNA, the CDR3 is TGTGCCAGCAGCTTATGGCCCCCAGGACAGGGATTGCAAGAGACCCAGTACTTC. It codes for CASSLWPPGQGLQETQYF.

The V and J genes are TRBV5-4 and TRBJ2-3; unclear D gene. The CDR3 contains 14 residues. Trimming took 4 bases from V and 0 from J, leaving 9 bases between them. Germline V gene data show CDR1 as SGHNT and CDR2 as YYREEE (reference sequence). The chain's CDR3 is CASSLDPSTDTQYF. CDR3 nucleotide sequence: TGTGCCAGCAGCCTCGACCCGAGCACAGATACGCAGTATTTT.

This clonotype showed up many times. This chain connects TRBV19 to TRBJ2-1; TRBD1 agrees at 7 bases. Trimming removed 4 bases from V and 9 bases from J; junction bases left unmatched: 3. The CDR3 is made up of 12 amino acids. Germline lookup yields CDR1 LNHDA and CDR2 SQIVND (reference sequence). CDR3 amino acids: CASSTGGTEQFF. CDR3 nucleotide sequence: TGTGCCAGTAGTACAGGGGGAACTGAGCAGTTCTTC.

This clonotype was counted at least ten times. V gene TRBV7-2 combines with J gene TRBJ2-7; 9 nucleotides agree with TRBD2. CDR1 is SGHTA and CDR2 is FQGNSA in the germline V gene. Trimming at V came to 5 bases and at J to 7 bases, leaving 12 bases not matched to a gene. CDR3 length equals 15 residues. CDR3 nucleotides: TGTGCCAGCAGCCCCGGGACTAGCTTTTTTTGGGAGCAGTACTTC. Its protein product is CASSPGTSFFWEQYF.

In its sample, this clonotype was seen many times. V and J are TRBV9 and TRBJ1-4; D not resolved. The V end was cut by 3 bases, the J end by 4 bases, with 10 bases between. The CDR3 is 14 amino acids. Germline loops: CDR1 SGDLS, CDR2 YYNGEE. This chain's CDR3 is CASSEGLGNEKLFF. The CDR3, as DNA: TGTGCCAGCAGCGAGGGATTAGGTAATGAAAAACTGTTTTTT.

The chain has TRBV5-5 and TRBJ2-7, with a possible D match to TRBD1 (6 bases). The CDR3 covers 15 residues. The ends were cut back, 4 bases at V and 3 bases at J, with 17 bases in the middle. Germline values: CDR1 SGHKS, CDR2 YYEKEE (reference sequence). The CDR3 nucleotides are TGTGCCAGCAGCGTACAGGGATACGGGCTCTACGAGCAGTACTTC. Its protein product is CASSVQGYGLYEQYF.

This clonotype came up many times. This sequence joins TRBV9 and TRBJ2-7, with D uncertain. Looked up from germline, CDR1 is SGDLS and CDR2 is YYNGEE. V was trimmed by 3 bases and J by 2 bases, leaving 15 bases between them. The CDR3 runs 15 residues. CDR3 amino acids: CASSASRDSAYEQYF. Written as DNA, the CDR3 is TGTGCCAGCAGCGCGAGCCGTGACTCAGCCTACGAGCAGTACTTC.

This clonotype appeared many times. J is TRBJ1-5 and V is TRBV10-3; 7 bases map to TRBD1. The ends lost 10 bases at V and 4 bases at J; junction bases unmatched: 10. The CDR3 contains 14 residues. Germline CDR1 reads ENHRY; CDR2 reads SYGVKD. The CDR3 reads CASRDSHANQPQHF. CDR3 coding DNA: TGTGCCAGTAGGGACAGTCATGCTAATCAGCCCCAGCATTTT.

This clonotype was seen many times. The rearrangement uses TRBV4-2 and TRBJ2-7; 8 bases fit TRBD1. This CDR3 has 15 amino acids. Germline V gene data show CDR1 as LGHNA and CDR2 as YNFKEQ. The J segment lost 0 bases and the V segment lost 0 bases, leaving 1 base of the junction unmatched. CDR3 sequence (DNA): TGTGCCAGCAGCCAAGATCAGGGGGCCTCCTACGAGCAGTACTTC. This encodes CASSQDQGASYEQYF.

V and J are TRBV9 and TRBJ1-1; TRBD1 matches 12 bases. Germline V gives CDR1 SGDLS, CDR2 YYNGEE. V was pared by 5 bases and J by 10 bases, with 18 bases of the junction left unmatched. The CDR3 length is 17 residues. The CDR3 loop reads CASSEGTGGLWAERAFF. CDR3 bases: TGTGCCAGCAGTGAAGGGACAGGGGGCCTTTGGGCGGAACGAGCTTTCTTT.

This clonotype came up many times. The V call is TRBV7-3, the J call TRBJ2-6, with 10 bases fitting TRBD1. Per the germline V gene, CDR1 is SGHTA and CDR2 is FQGTGA. V gave up 5 bases and J gave up 2 bases; unmatched junction bases: 9. The CDR3 loop spans 18 amino acids. CDR3: CASSPRGQGGTGANVLTF. The CDR3 DNA is TGTGCCAGCAGCCCTAGAGGACAGGGGGGGACTGGGGCCAACGTCCTGACTTTC.

Notes on this clonotype: This may come from a read error, since a much larger clone is one base off. This sequence joins TRBV3-1 and TRBJ1-5; 8 positions match TRBD1. The CDR3 loop spans 16 amino acids. Germline V gene data show CDR1 as LGHDT and CDR2 as YNNKEL (reference sequence). CDR3 sequence (DNA): TGTGCCAGCAGCCAAATGTCAGGGGGCAGCAGTCAGCCCCAGCATTTT. Translation gives CASSQMSGGSSQPQHF.

This clonotype was found many times. This chain links TRBV5-1 with TRBJ2-5; a weak D match, TRBD1 (5 bases). The CDR3 sequence is 15 residues long. The V end was cut by 0 bases, the J end by 4 bases, with 13 bases between. Germline loops: CDR1 SGHRS, CDR2 YFSETQ. In DNA, the CDR3 is TGCGCCAGCAGCTTGGAGGGGAAAAACACAGAGACCCAGTACTTC. Its protein is CASSLEGKNTETQYF.

This rearrangement joins TRBV28 to TRBJ1-5; no reliable D call. This CDR3 comprises 17 residues. The V gene's germline CDR1 is MDHEN and CDR2 SYDVKM. The V end lost 1 base, the J end lost 4 bases, and 17 bases lay between the germline ends. The CDR3 reads CASSLSMRYKKNQPQHF. The CDR3 DNA is TGTGCCAGCAGTTTATCTATGCGGTACAAGAAAAATCAGCCCCAGCATTTT.